This T cell receptor beta chain is drawn from a study of T cell repertoires in cytomegalovirus infection (dated by TCRdb to about 2019). Background for the entire study: Because public TCR beta signatures pointed to carriage of CMV infection together with the matching HLA type, the HLA type of each donor mattered for the analysis.

The CDR3 sequence holds 19 residues, the cysteine and phenylalanine included. Only the CDR3 portion is preserved as DNA: 57 bases, with reading frame beginning at the first base. The germline V gene (reference sequence) specifies SEHNR as CDR1 and FQNEAQ as CDR2. The V end gives up 1 base and the J end 0 bases, leaving 11 bases in the junction not matched to a gene. Beyond this particular receptor, the publication reports: Cumulative frequency of public TCR beta family members discriminated carriers of CMV infection plus the relevant HLA type in this cohort and an independent roughly 340-donor cohort. The ex vivo response was dominated by HLA-C-restricted CMV-specific TCR beta clonotypes, and the single most frequent clonotype in two of eight donors was supplied by these HLA-C-restricted clonotypes.

TCRdb records Illumina HiSeq 1500 as the sequencer. TCRdb passed the public sequencing reads through fastp at Q25 and MiXCR, retaining productive beta sequences. For every CDR3 protein sequence, its rows merge into one entry that carries the most common genes and DNA. The sample table holds a few hundred thousand distinct CDR3 sequences, of which roughly a sixth were seen once. The ten top clones hold around 13% of the sample. This clonotype occurred a few times. Its antigen is currently not known. The input lacks base qualities; no much larger clone sits a single base away. In this chain, TRBV7-9 is recombined with TRBJ2-2, with TRBD1 identical over 7 junction bases. The sequence came from a human donor in good health (CMV status not recorded). Some clones in this sample may be carry-over from other donors' samples. The specimen was PBMCs. For the CDR3, the sequence is CASSLVMGQKITNTGELFF. The nucleotide sequence is TGTGCCAGCAGCTTAGTAATGGGACAGAAGATCACGAACACCGGGGAGCTGTTTTTT.